A single sample is the source of the 16 T cell receptor beta chains below, sequenced in a study of blood T cell repertoires in COVID-19. Profiled with immunoSEQ multiplex PCR; TCRdb holds only in-frame clones, not every one. The data show approximately 35,000 clones, 80% to 90% seen once. Sequencing was done on a sample of peripheral blood. Receptors were obtained from a man in his sixties with active COVID-19.

This chain links TRBV25-1 with TRBJ2-3, with a weak D call TRBD2 (5 bases). This CDR3 spans 13 amino acids. CDR1 and CDR2 (germline): MGHDK, SYGVNS. The V and J ends lost 7 bases and 6 bases respectively, with 14 bases between them. This CDR3 reads CASTRTRGDTQYF. Written as DNA, the CDR3 is TGTGCCAGCACTCGAACCCGCGGGGATACGCAGTATTTT.

The chain joins TRBV7-9 to TRBJ2-5; no clear D. Germline V gene data show CDR1 as SEHNR and CDR2 as FQNEAQ (reference sequence). The CDR3 runs to 15 residues. V lost 1 base to trimming and J lost 5 bases, with 14 bases between them. As DNA, the CDR3 is TGTGCCAGCAGCTTAGGAGTAGTATACGGGGAGACCCAGTACTTC. Amino acids: CASSLGVVYGETQYF. Full variable domain (outside the CDR3, taken from reference TRBV7-9 and TRBJ2-5): DTGVSQNPRHKITKRGQNVTFRCDPISEHNRLYWYRQTLGQGPEFLTYFQNEAQLEKSRLLSDRFSAERPKGSFSTLEIQRTEQGDSAMYLCASSLGVVYGETQYFGPGTRLLVL.

This chain connects TRBV18 to TRBJ1-3, with 7 bases that match TRBD1. V was clipped by 4 bases and J by 0 bases; unmatched bases: 9. CDR1 and CDR2 from the germline V gene are KGHSH and LQKENI. The CDR3 spans 17 residues. In DNA, the CDR3 is TGTGCCAGCTCACAAATACAGGGGACCACCTCTGGAAACACCATATATTTT. This translates into CASSQIQGTTSGNTIYF.

The rearrangement links TRBV10-1 to TRBJ2-3; TRBD2 aligns across 11 bases. Germline V lookup: CDR1 WNHNN, CDR2 SYGVQD (reference sequence). This CDR3 comprises 15 residues. V shed 8 bases and J 1 base; nucleotides not matched to a gene: 5. The CDR3 nucleotides read TGCGCCAGCTCCAAGACTAGCGGGGGCACAGATACGCAGTATTTT. Protein sequence: CASSKTSGGTDTQYF.

The chain recombines TRBV6-1 with TRBJ1-1; D unclear. This CDR3 spans 18 amino acids. The V end was cut by 0 bases, the J end by 1 base, with 18 bases between. The germline V gene encodes CDR1 MNHNS and CDR2 SASEGT. Here the CDR3 DNA reads TGTGCCAGCAGTGAAGCGCTTCGAAGGTCGCGGGAGAACACTGAAGCTTTCTTT. Encoded protein: CASSEALRRSRENTEAFF.

The rearrangement links TRBV7-8 to TRBJ1-1, with D possibly matching TRBD1 (5 bases). V was trimmed by 5 bases and J by 1 base, leaving 11 bases between them. CDR3 length equals 14 residues. Germline CDR1 SGHVS, CDR2 FQNEAQ. The CDR3 protein is CASSVARGNTEAFF. The DNA of the CDR3 is TGTGCCAGCAGCGTGGCTAGGGGGAACACTGAAGCTTTCTTT.

This rearrangement joins TRBV5-1 to TRBJ2-1; 8 nucleotides line up with TRBD1. The CDR3 length is 19 residues. CDR1 and CDR2 from the germline V gene are SGHRS and YFSETQ. V dropped 1 base and J dropped 0; count of bases not matched to a gene: 12. In nucleotides, the CDR3 is TGCGCCAGCAGCTTGATTGAAACTTACACAGGGGGCTCCTACAATGAGCAGTTCTTC. Its protein product is CASSLIETYTGGSYNEQFF.

The chain links TRBV19 to TRBJ1-2; possible D gene TRBD1, 5 bases. This CDR3 is 16 amino acids long. Germline V gene sequence: CDR1 LNHDA, CDR2 SQIVND (reference sequence). V lost 5 bases, J lost 4 bases, and 20 bases lay in between. CDR3 residues: CASSVAQGRFGYGYTF. CDR3 DNA: TGTGCCAGTAGTGTTGCGCAGGGAAGATTTGGCTATGGCTACACCTTC.

The chain couples TRBV6-5 to TRBJ2-7, with 10 bases lining up with TRBD2. Trimming took 6 bases from V and 0 from J; bases not matched to a gene: 5. In germline, CDR1 is MNHEY, CDR2 SVGAGI. The CDR3 has 15 residues. CDR3: CASRKKREGSYEQYF. The CDR3 region has the DNA TGTGCCAGCAGGAAGAAGCGGGAGGGCTCCTACGAGCAGTACTTC.

The sample holds one count of this clone. V and J are TRBV18 and TRBJ1-2; TRBD1 is a possible D gene (6 bases). Deletions cut 6 bases from V and 7 bases from J, with 24 bases between. Germline CDR1 KGHSH, CDR2 LQKENI. CDR3 length: 16 residues. CDR3 sequence (DNA): TGTGCCAGCTCCCCAGAGCTAGGGGGACTAACCGGTGGCTACACCTTC. It codes for CASSPELGGLTGGYTF.

The chain employs TRBV7-3 and TRBJ2-3; D gene unclear. Trimming left V 2 bases short and J 8 bases short, with 11 bases between. Germline CDR1 reads SGHTA; CDR2 reads FQGTGA. This CDR3 has 13 amino acids. The CDR3 nucleotides read TGTGCCAGCAGCTTAGCTCGCGCCGGTACGCAGTATTTT. Its protein product is CASSLARAGTQYF.

This clone has a single count. The chain employs TRBV19 and TRBJ1-5; weak D call: TRBD1 (5 bases). The CDR3 totals 15 residues. V was clipped by 3 bases and J by 0 bases, with 9 bases between them. Germline CDR1 is LNHDA and CDR2 is SQIVND (reference sequence). CDR3 nucleotides: TGTGCCAGTAGTATGGAAGGGGCTAGCAATCAGCCCCAGCATTTT. Protein sequence: CASSMEGASNQPQHF.

The CDR3: CASSAEGTSYGYTF. The CDR3 DNA reads TGTGCCAGCAGTGCGGAGGGGACTAGCTATGGCTACACCTTC. The chain employs TRBV2 and TRBJ1-2; tentatively, D is TRBD1 (5 bases). Between the trimmed V and J ends, which lost 4 bases and 4 bases, there was a span of 13 bases. CDR1 is SNHLY, CDR2 FYNNEI, per germline. This CDR3 region has 14 residues.

J is TRBJ2-1 and V is TRBV11-2; D is possibly TRBD1 (8 bases). CDR3 length: 17 amino acids. Germline CDR1 is SGHAT and CDR2 is FQNNGV. With 2 bases removed from V and 5 bases from J, the gap between germline ends came to 19 bases. The DNA of the CDR3 is TGTGCCAGCAGCTTAAACAGGGGGGGTTATGCGAACAATGAGCAGTTCTTC. Its translation: CASSLNRGGYANNEQFF.

This clone was recorded only once. V and J are TRBV6-5 and TRBJ2-3, with a tentative D call TRBD1 (5 bases). V shed 4 bases and J shed 0 bases, with 11 bases lying between them. The CDR3 runs 15 residues. In germline, CDR1 is MNHEY, CDR2 SVGAGI. The CDR3 loop reads CASSSREPSTDTQYF. Written as DNA, the CDR3 is TGTGCCAGCAGTTCCAGGGAACCCAGCACAGATACGCAGTATTTT.

The rearrangement joins TRBV28 to TRBJ2-3; the D gene is possibly TRBD2 (5 bases). CDR3 length equals 17 residues. V was clipped by 5 bases and J by 0 bases, with 18 bases between them. Germline-derived CDR1 and CDR2 are MDHEN and SYDVKM. The CDR3, as DNA: TGTGCCAGCAGTGGGCGGGCCCCCTTGTCTAGCACAGATACGCAGTATTTT. Its protein is CASSGRAPLSSTDTQYF. Full variable domain (outside the CDR3, taken from reference TRBV28 and TRBJ2-3): DVKVTQSSRYLVKRTGEKVFLECVQDMDHENMFWYRQDPGLGLRLIYFSYDVKMKEKGDIPEGYSVSREKKERFSLILESASTNQTSMYLCASSGRAPLSSTDTQYFGPGTRLTVL.